These 3 T cell receptor beta chains originate from one sample sequenced in a study of STAT3 mutations in large granular lymphocyte leukemia. Study-wide points: Every T-LGLL patient had at least one immunodominant TCRbeta clonotype.

The antigens of these receptors remain unknown. The method was immunoSEQ multiplex PCR; TCRdb's version includes in-frame clones alone and lacks a portion of them. The sample shows 10,000 to 15,000 clones, more than 90% of them seen only once. Sequenced sample: peripheral blood mononuclear cells. Receptors were obtained from a man in his forties with T-cell large granular lymphocyte leukemia. Some clones in this sample may be carry-over from other donors' samples.

The chain recombines TRBV4-1 with TRBJ1-2, with 8 bases identical to TRBD1. From germline, CDR1 is MGHRA and CDR2 YSYEKL. The CDR3 contains 16 residues. With 1 base clipped from V and 7 bases from J, the junction kept 11 bases outside the gene matches. The CDR3 reads CASSQVGRDRHPGYTF. The CDR3 DNA sequence: TGCGCCAGCAGCCAAGTGGGCCGGGACAGGCATCCTGGCTACACCTTC.

The rearrangement joins TRBV27 to TRBJ1-1; D gene unclear. V gave up 11 bases and J gave up 8 bases, with 18 bases separating them. This CDR3 spans 12 amino acids. Germline V CDR1 and CDR2: MNHEY, SMNVEV (reference sequence). The CDR3 coding sequence is TGTGCCCCCAGAACCCCCACAAGGGAAGCTTTCTTT. Protein sequence: CAPRTPTREAFF.

The genes are TRBV7-9 and TRBJ2-7; D not resolved. This CDR3 is built from 13 residues. Germline assignment: CDR1 SEHNR and CDR2 FQNEAQ (reference sequence). V lost 4 bases and J 7 bases, leaving 14 bases between the germline ends. CDR3 region: CASSSSLVEEQYF. In nucleotides, the CDR3 is TGTGCCAGCAGCTCTTCTCTGGTCGAGGAGCAGTACTTC. The entire variable domain, with the rest obtained from reference TRBV7-9 and TRBJ2-7, is as follows: DTGVSQNPRHKITKRGQNVTFRCDPISEHNRLYWYRQTLGQGPEFLTYFQNEAQLEKSRLLSDRFSAERPKGSFSTLEIQRTEQGDSAMYLCASSSSLVEEQYFGPGTRLTVT.